Below, 20 T cell receptor beta chains from the same sample are listed, as sequenced in a study of beta chain features in type 1 diabetes. What was sequenced were expressed TCRB transcripts, since all of the isolated RNA had been reverse transcribed. Repertoires were generated with immunoSEQ multiplex PCR, while TCRdb's copy carries only in-frame clones and drops some. The repertoire holds 200,000 to 250,000 clones, with roughly 9.6% as singletons. Sequenced: naive CD4+ T cells from blood. The receptors come from a woman aged 18-29 years in good health.

This clone came up a few times. This chain connects TRBV6-4 to TRBJ1-1; TRBD1 agrees at 11 bases. This CDR3 region has 17 residues. Germline trimming cut 3 bases from V and 0 bases from J; bases unmatched to any gene: 6. Germline CDR1 and CDR2: MRHNA and SNTAGT. The CDR3 protein is CASSDSRDRGMNTEAFF. Here the CDR3 DNA reads TGTGCCAGCAGTGATTCCCGGGACAGGGGGATGAACACTGAAGCTTTCTTT.

The chain couples TRBV9 to TRBJ1-3; no firm D call. Germline V gives CDR1 SGDLS, CDR2 YYNGEE. Trimming shortened V by 1 base and J by 2 bases, and 16 bases separated the two germline ends. CDR3 length: 17 amino acids. This chain's CDR3 is CASSVTAMDSAGNTIYF. CDR3 nucleotides: TGTGCCAGCAGCGTAACGGCGATGGACTCGGCTGGAAACACCATATATTTT.

The chain couples TRBV7-2 to TRBJ1-4; 9 bases are a match to TRBD1. Germline-derived CDR1 and CDR2 are SGHTA and FQGNSA. The CDR3 covers 13 residues. V was clipped by 1 base and J by 12 bases; unmatched bases: 3. CDR3 DNA sequence: TGTGCCAGCAGCTTAGGGGACAGGGTTCAACTGTTTTTT. Amino acids: CASSLGDRVQLFF.

The V and J genes are TRBV28 and TRBJ1-2; possibly TRBD1 for D (5 bases). Germline CDR1 reads MDHEN; CDR2 reads SYDVKM. V was trimmed by 8 bases and J by 8 bases, leaving 15 bases between them. The CDR3 has 12 residues. Written as DNA, the CDR3 is TGTGCCAGCGGGGCCCGAATGGGGGGCTACACCTTC. It encodes CASGARMGGYTF.

This clone was observed a few times. The CDR3 protein is CASNGQPPNYGYTF. CDR3 coding DNA: TGTGCCAGCAATGGACAGCCTCCTAACTATGGCTACACCTTC. This rearrangement joins TRBV6-1 to TRBJ1-2, with D possibly TRBD1 on 6 matching bases. Trimming shortened V by 7 bases and J by 0 bases, and 12 bases separated the two germline ends. The CDR3 spans 14 residues. CDR1 MNHNS and CDR2 SASEGT come from the germline V gene.

In this sample, this clone turned up a few times. The J gene is TRBJ2-5, the V gene TRBV11-1, with TRBD1 matching 7 bases. The CDR3 is made up of 15 amino acids. Per germline, CDR1 SGHAT and CDR2 FQDESV (reference sequence). The V and J ends lost 6 bases and 2 bases, in that order; junction bases with no gene match: 9. CDR3 bases: TGTGCCAGCAGATTACGACAGGGTGGGCAAGAGACCCAGTACTTC. Protein: CASRLRQGGQETQYF.

This chain's CDR3 is CASTPSSYNEQFF. Written as DNA, the CDR3 is TGTGCCAGTACCCCTTCGTCCTACAATGAGCAGTTCTTC. This chain links TRBV19 with TRBJ2-1; D is unresolved. The V end lost 7 bases, the J end lost 1 base, and 8 bases lay between the germline ends. Germline CDR1 and CDR2: LNHDA and SQIVND (reference sequence). This CDR3 is 13 amino acids long.

A few counts support this clone. The CDR3 loop reads CASRKQGSPGANVLTF. The CDR3 nucleotides are TGTGCCAGCAGAAAACAGGGTTCCCCTGGGGCCAACGTCCTGACTTTC. The chain combines TRBV7-2 with TRBJ2-6; D possibly corresponds to TRBD1 (6 bases). V dropped 6 bases and J dropped 2 bases, with 14 bases sitting between them. This CDR3 comprises 16 residues. Germline lookup yields CDR1 SGHTA and CDR2 FQGNSA.

The CDR3 nucleotides are TGTGCCAGTAGTATAGTCCCAGGGCAGAACACTGAAGCTTTCTTT. Translation: CASSIVPGQNTEAFF. V and J are TRBV19 and TRBJ1-1, with TRBD1 as a possible D gene (5 bases). Deletions cut 1 base from V and 1 base from J, with 10 bases between. The V gene's germline CDR1 is LNHDA and CDR2 SQIVND (reference sequence). CDR3 length: 15 residues. Drawing the rest from reference TRBV19 and TRBJ1-1, the complete variable domain is DGGITQSPKYLFRKEGQNVTLSCEQNLNHDAMYWYRQDPGQGLRLIYYSQIVNDFQKGDIAEGYSVSREKKESFPLTVTSAQKNPTAFYLCASSIVPGQNTEAFFGQGTRLTVV.

This chain joins TRBV18 and TRBJ2-1, with 13 bases lining up with TRBD2. Germline CDR1 KGHSH, CDR2 LQKENI. The CDR3 contains 17 residues. Trimming cost V 3 bases and J 4 bases; bases outside gene matches: 6. The CDR3 loop reads CASSPPGLAGMYNEQFF. Here the CDR3 DNA reads TGTGCCAGCTCACCGCCGGGACTAGCGGGGATGTACAATGAGCAGTTCTTC.

The chain recombines TRBV7-9 with TRBJ2-7; 7 nucleotides agree with TRBD1. The germline V gene has CDR1 SEHNR and CDR2 FQNEAQ (reference sequence). The CDR3 loop spans 15 amino acids. The V and J ends lost 0 bases and 5 bases, in that order; junction bases with no gene match: 7. Here the CDR3 DNA reads TGTGCCAGCAGCTTAGCAAGGGGGCTGGGGGACGAGCAGTACTTC. Residues: CASSLARGLGDEQYF.

This clone was recorded many times. This chain uses TRBV5-4 with TRBJ1-1; possibly TRBD1 for D (6 bases). V was clipped by 0 bases and J by 1 base, with 7 bases between them. The CDR3 is 14 amino acids. CDR1 and CDR2 (germline): SGHNT, YYREEE (reference sequence). CDR3 residues: CASSLDRANTEAFF. CDR3 DNA sequence: TGTGCCAGCAGCTTGGACAGGGCGAACACTGAAGCTTTCTTT.

This clone appeared a few times. This sequence joins TRBV2 and TRBJ1-5, with 10 bases that match TRBD1. The germline gives CDR1 SNHLY, CDR2 FYNNEI. With V trimmed by 6 bases and J by 11 bases, 10 bases remained unmatched. The CDR3 runs to 14 residues. Written as DNA, the CDR3 is TGTGCCAGCAGCCCGGACAGGGGGATGGGGTCCCAGCATTTT. Translation gives CASSPDRGMGSQHF.

V gene TRBV6-6 combines with J gene TRBJ1-1, with D possibly being TRBD1 (6 bases). Trimming stripped 7 bases from V and 1 base from J, with 13 bases between. Germline values: CDR1 MNHNY, CDR2 SVGAGI (reference sequence). This CDR3 spans 14 amino acids. CDR3 amino acids: CASTLKGGNTEAFF. CDR3 nucleotides: TGTGCCAGCACCCTAAAAGGGGGGAACACTGAAGCTTTCTTT.

This clone was seen at least ten times. The chain employs TRBV7-3 and TRBJ2-7; D not resolved. This CDR3 region has 13 residues. The V gene lost 5 bases and the J gene lost 8 bases, with 16 bases spanning the gap. CDR1 is SGHTA and CDR2 is FQGTGA in the germline V gene. CDR3: CASSLSRLEKQYF. The CDR3 nucleotides read TGTGCCAGCAGCCTCTCCCGCCTGGAGAAGCAGTACTTC.

This clone was counted between two and nine times. This chain uses TRBV10-1 with TRBJ2-5; 7 bases agree with TRBD1. CDR1 and CDR2 from the germline V gene are WNHNN and SYGVQD (reference sequence). CDR3 size: 14 residues. V lost 0 bases and J lost 4; bases outside the gene matches: 2. The CDR3 DNA sequence: TGCGCCAGCAGTGAGTCAGGGGGCCGAGAGACCCAGTACTTC. This encodes CASSESGGRETQYF.

J is TRBJ2-7 and V is TRBV19, with 12 nucleotides matching TRBD2. The CDR3 runs 15 residues. Germline V lookup: CDR1 LNHDA, CDR2 SQIVND (reference sequence). The V segment lost 5 bases and the J segment 3 bases; nucleotides outside the gene matches: 5. CDR3 sequence: CASSLAGGPRYEQYF. The CDR3 coding sequence is TGTGCCAGTAGTCTAGCGGGAGGGCCTCGCTACGAGCAGTACTTC.

This clone was seen repeatedly, ten times or more. V and J are TRBV7-2 and TRBJ2-6, with D tentatively TRBD1 (6 bases). The CDR3 spans 16 residues. V was pared by 1 base and J by 2 bases, with 9 bases between. Germline CDR1 SGHTA, CDR2 FQGNSA. The CDR3 sequence is CASSLDGGAGANVLTF. CDR3 in DNA: TGTGCCAGCAGCTTAGATGGGGGCGCTGGGGCCAACGTCCTGACTTTC.

This clone has a handful of counts. The chain recombines TRBV2 with TRBJ1-1, with 7 positions matching TRBD1. CDR1 is SNHLY, CDR2 FYNNEI, per germline. CDR3 size: 14 residues. Losses at the gene ends were 7 bases for V and 4 bases for J; bases not matched to a gene: 9. Written as DNA, the CDR3 is TGTGCCAGCACCGAAAGGACAGGCGGCACTGAAGCTTTCTTT. Protein product: CASTERTGGTEAFF.

V is TRBV29-1 and J is TRBJ2-7; 14 bases are shared with TRBD2. The trim removed 2 bases at V and 7 bases at J, leaving 7 bases unmatched. Germline V gene sequence: CDR1 SQVTM, CDR2 ANQGSEA. CDR3 length equals 15 residues. CDR3 loop: CSVEIGTSGSGEQYF. The CDR3 DNA sequence: TGCAGCGTTGAAATAGGGACTAGCGGGAGCGGTGAGCAGTACTTC.